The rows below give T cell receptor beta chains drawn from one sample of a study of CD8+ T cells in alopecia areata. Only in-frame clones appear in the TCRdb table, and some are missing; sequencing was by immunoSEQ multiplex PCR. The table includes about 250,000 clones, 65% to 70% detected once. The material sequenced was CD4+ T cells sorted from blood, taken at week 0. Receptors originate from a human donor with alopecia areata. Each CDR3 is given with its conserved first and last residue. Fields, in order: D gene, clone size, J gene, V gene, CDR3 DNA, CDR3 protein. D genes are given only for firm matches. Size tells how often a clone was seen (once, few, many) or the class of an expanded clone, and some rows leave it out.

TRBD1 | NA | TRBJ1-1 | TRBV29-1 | TGCAGCGTCATGACAGGGGGCACCACTGAAGCTTTCTTT | CSVMTGGTTEAFF
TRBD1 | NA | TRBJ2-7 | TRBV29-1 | TGCAGCGTCAAGCCTAGGGACAGCTACTACGAGCAGTACTTC | CSVKPRDSYYEQYF
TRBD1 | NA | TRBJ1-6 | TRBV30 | TGTGCCTGGACTGGGACAGGGGTTTCACCCCTCCACTTT | CAWTGTGVSPLHF
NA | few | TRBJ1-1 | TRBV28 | TGTGCCAGCAGCCCTCCGGCTAGGAACACTGAAGCTTTCTTT | CASSPPARNTEAFF
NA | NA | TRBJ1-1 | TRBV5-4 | TGTGCCAGCAGCTTCGGGCAGAGCACTGAAGCTTTCTTT | CASSFGQSTEAFF
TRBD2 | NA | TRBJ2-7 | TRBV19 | TGTGCCAGTAGTATCACATCCTTAGCGGGGAGCTACGAGCAGTACTTC | CASSITSLAGSYEQYF
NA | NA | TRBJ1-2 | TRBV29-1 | TGCAGCGTTGTGGGGATTTGGCCTAACTATGGCTACACCTTC | CSVVGIWPNYGYTF
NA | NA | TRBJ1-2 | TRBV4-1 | TGCGCCAGCAGCCAGACAAGGAGCTATGGCTACACCTTC | CASSQTRSYGYTF
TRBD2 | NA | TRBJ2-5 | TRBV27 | TGTGCCAGCAGTCTGAGGGCTAGCGGACACCGGGCTGAGACCCAGTACTTC | CASSLRASGHRAETQYF
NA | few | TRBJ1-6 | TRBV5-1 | TGCGCCAGCAGCCCCGAGGGGCGGGATTCACCCCTCCACTTT | CASSPEGRDSPLHF
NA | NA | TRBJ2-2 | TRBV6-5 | TGTGCCAGCTCCTTCATCCCCACGAACACCGGGGAGCTGTTTTTT | CASSFIPTNTGELFF
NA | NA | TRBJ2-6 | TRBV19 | TGTGCCAGTAAACTAACGGGCAGCTCTGGGGCCAACGTCCTGACTTTC | CASKLTGSSGANVLTF
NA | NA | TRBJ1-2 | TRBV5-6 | TGTGCCAGCAGCTACCAGGGGACTAACTATGGCTACACCTTC | CASSYQGTNYGYTF
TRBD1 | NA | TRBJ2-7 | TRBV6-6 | TGTGCCAGCAGTCAGCGGACAGGCTACGAGCAGTACTTC | CASSQRTGYEQYF
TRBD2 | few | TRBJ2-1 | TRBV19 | TGTGCCAGTAGTCCACCTAGGGGACTAGCTTCGAGAGGGTCCTACAATGAGCAGTTCTTC | CASSPPRGLASRGSYNEQFF
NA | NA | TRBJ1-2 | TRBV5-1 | TGCGCCAGCAGCGAGTCAGCCCTCTATGGCTACACCTTC | CASSESALYGYTF
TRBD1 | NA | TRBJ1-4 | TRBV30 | TGTGCCTGGAACAGGGGAGGCGAAAAACTGTTTTTT | CAWNRGGEKLFF
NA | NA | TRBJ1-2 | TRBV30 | TGTGCCTGGAGTGTGCCCGGGTTAGGGACCGGCTACACCTTC | CAWSVPGLGTGYTF
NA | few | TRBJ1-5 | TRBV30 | TGTGCCTGGGACCGGGACGGAAGGCAGCCCCAGCATTTT | CAWDRDGRQPQHF
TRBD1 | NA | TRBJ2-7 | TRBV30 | TGTGCCTGGATCAATCCGGGACAGCCCTACGAGCAGTACTTC | CAWINPGQPYEQYF
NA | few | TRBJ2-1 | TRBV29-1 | TGCAGCTCGCTACGGGGTGTGATTGGGACCGATGAGCAGTTCTTC | CSSLRGVIGTDEQFF
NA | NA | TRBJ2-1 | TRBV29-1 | TGCAGCGTTGGGGGGGATGAGCAGTTCTTC | CSVGGDEQFF
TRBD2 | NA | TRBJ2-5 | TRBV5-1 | TGCGCCAGCCGGATCCCACTAGCGGGGGGCCAAGAGACCCAGTACTTC | CASRIPLAGGQETQYF
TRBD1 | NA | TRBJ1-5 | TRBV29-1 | TGCAGTGTTTCTACAGGGGGCCCTGCTGCCAATCAGCCCCAGCATTTT | CSVSTGGPAANQPQHF
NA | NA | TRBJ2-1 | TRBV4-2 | TGTGCCAGCAGCCAAGCCGGGTACAATGAGCAGTTCTTC | CASSQAGYNEQFF
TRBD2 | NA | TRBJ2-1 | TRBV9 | TGTGCCAGCAGCGTAGCGGGGGGTCAACAATACAATGAGCAGTTCTTC | CASSVAGGQQYNEQFF
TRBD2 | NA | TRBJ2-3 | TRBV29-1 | TGCAGCGTTGAACCCGGGACTAGCGGGGGAGATACGCAGTATTTT | CSVEPGTSGGDTQYF
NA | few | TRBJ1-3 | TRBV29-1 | TGCAGCGCCCGCATCTCTGGAAACACCATATATTTT | CSARISGNTIYF
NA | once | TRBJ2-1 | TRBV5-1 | TGCGCCAGCAGTTCCGGGACTCGGAGTGGAGGGCAGTTCTTC | CASSSGTRSGGQFF
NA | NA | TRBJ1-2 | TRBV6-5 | TGTGCCAGTTCCCCGGGAGCCCTCTATGGCTACACCTTC | CASSPGALYGYTF
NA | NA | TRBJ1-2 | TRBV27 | TGTGCCAGCAGGAAAGGGGGAGACTATGGCTACACCTTC | CASRKGGDYGYTF
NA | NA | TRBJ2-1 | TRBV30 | TGTGCCTGGAGCCCGACTAGTCAGACGTTCTTC | CAWSPTSQTFF
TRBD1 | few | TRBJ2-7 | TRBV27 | TGTGCCAGCAGTTTATGGACAGGGGCCTACGAGCAGTACTTC | CASSLWTGAYEQYF
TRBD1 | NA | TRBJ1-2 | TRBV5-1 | TGCGCCAGCAGCTTGGGGACAGGGGATGGCTACACCTTC | CASSLGTGDGYTF
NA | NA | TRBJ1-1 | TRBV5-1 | TGCGCCAGCAGCTTGAAGGGCCTTGAAGCTTTCTTT | CASSLKGLEAFF
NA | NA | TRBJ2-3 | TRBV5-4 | TGTGCCAGCAGCTTGGATGGGGGCCGAGGAGATACGCAGTATTTT | CASSLDGGRGDTQYF
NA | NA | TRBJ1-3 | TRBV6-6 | TGTGCCAGCAGTTCCAGGGGTCTGAACACCATATATTTT | CASSSRGLNTIYF
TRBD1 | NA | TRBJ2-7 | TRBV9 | TGTGCCAGCAGCGTAGGGGGACAGGGGCCATCCTACGAGCAGTACTTC | CASSVGGQGPSYEQYF
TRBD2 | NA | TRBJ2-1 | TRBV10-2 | TGCGCCAGCAGTGAGACGGGACTAGCGGGGGGTGAGCAGTTCTTC | CASSETGLAGGEQFF
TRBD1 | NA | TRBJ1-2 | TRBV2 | TGTGCCACCCTGAGGACAGGGATGGGCTATGGCTACACCTTC | CATLRTGMGYGYTF
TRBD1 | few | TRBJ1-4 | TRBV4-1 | TGCGCCAGCAGCGGAGACAGGGAGGCAACTAATGAAAAACTGTTTTTT | CASSGDREATNEKLFF
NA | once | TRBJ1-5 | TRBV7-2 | TGTGCCAGCAGCTTAATGGCTCAGCCCCAGCATTTT | CASSLMAQPQHF
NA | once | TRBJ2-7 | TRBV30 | TGTGCCTGGAGTACCCGGACCGCGGCCGAGCAGTACTTC | CAWSTRTAAEQYF
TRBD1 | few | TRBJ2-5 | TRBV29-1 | TGCAGCCTTGGACAGGGTAAAGACCAAGAGACCCAGTACTTC | CSLGQGKDQETQYF
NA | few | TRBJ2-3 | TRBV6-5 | TGTGCCAGCAGTTACTCGAACCTCCCCACAGATACGCAGTATTTT | CASSYSNLPTDTQYF
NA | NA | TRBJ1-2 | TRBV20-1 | TGCAGTGTCTGGGGACGGGGCTACACCTTC | CSVWGRGYTF
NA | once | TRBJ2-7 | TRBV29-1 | TGCAGCGTTCGTGATCACTACGAGCAGTACTTC | CSVRDHYEQYF
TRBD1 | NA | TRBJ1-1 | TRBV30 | TGTGCCTGGAGCGCACAGGCAACGACAGGGGCTTTCTTT | CAWSAQATTGAFF